This T cell receptor (beta chain) was captured in a study of regulatory T cells in long-lasting Graves disease. Per the germline V gene, CDR1 is SQVTM and CDR2 is ANQGSEA. CDR3 length: 10 amino acids. Deletions cut 4 bases from V and 7 bases from J, with 4 bases between. In its sample, this clonotype was seen many times. Time point reported: newly diagnosed GD, antithyroid drugs for less than 3 months. With RNA extracted from PBMCs as input, the TCR library was made. In building TCR beta libraries, iRepertoire HTBI primers were used together with Arm-PCR of CDR3 regions. In TCRdb, the multiplex PCR reads were re-called with MiXCR into one record per CDR3 protein. The table shows some 330,000 distinct CDR3 sequences, with about an eighth occurring only once. The same sample was also studied in work on T cells in Graves' hyperthyroidism and ophthalmopathy. From that study: The HTBI primer set served for first-round RT-PCR of the TCR CDR3.

J is TRBJ2-2 and V is TRBV29-1; the D is unclear. The sequences come from peripheral blood mononuclear cells (PBMCs), collected at new diagnosis, from a patient treated with antithyroid drugs. This TCR came from a woman between 18 and 29 years old with Graves disease. This chain's CDR3 is CSVGVGELFF. CDR3 bases: TGCAGCGTTGGTGTCGGGGAGCTGTTTTTT.